This T cell receptor (beta chain) was sequenced for a study of blood T cell repertoires in COVID-19. The ends lost 2 bases at V and 5 bases at J; junction bases unmatched: 7. Germline V gene lookup returns CDR1 SGHTA and CDR2 FQGTGA. This CDR3 contains 15 residues. This clone was seen only once. Only in-frame clones appear in the TCRdb table, and some are missing; sequencing was by immunoSEQ multiplex PCR. The sample has roughly 81,000 clones, more than 75% seen once. The chain recombines TRBV7-3 with TRBJ2-5; TRBD1 agrees at 8 bases. The clonotype comes from a man between 40 and 49 years old with acute or convalescent COVID-19. Sequencing used peripheral blood. The DNA for the CDR3 is TGTGCCAGCAGCTTAGGCCAGGGGGCGGGGGAGACCCAGTACTTC. Protein: CASSLGQGAGETQYF.